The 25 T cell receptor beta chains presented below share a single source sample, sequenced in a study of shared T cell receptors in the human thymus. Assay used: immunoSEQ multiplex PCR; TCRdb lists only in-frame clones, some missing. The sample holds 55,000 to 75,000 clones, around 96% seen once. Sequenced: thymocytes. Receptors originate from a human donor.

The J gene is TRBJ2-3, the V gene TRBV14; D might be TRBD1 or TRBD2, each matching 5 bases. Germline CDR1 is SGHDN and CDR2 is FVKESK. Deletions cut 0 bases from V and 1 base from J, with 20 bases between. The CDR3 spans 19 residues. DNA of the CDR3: TGTGCCAGCAGCCAAGAGGGGCTCGGGGCCGGGGTCGGCACAGATACGCAGTATTTT. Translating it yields CASSQEGLGAGVGTDTQYF. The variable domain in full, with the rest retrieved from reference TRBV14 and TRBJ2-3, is EAGVTQFPSHSVIEKGQTVTLRCDPISGHDNLYWYRRVMGKEIKFLLHFVKESKQDESGMPNNRFLAERTGGTYSTLKVQPAELEDSGVYFCASSQEGLGAGVGTDTQYFGPGTRLTVL.

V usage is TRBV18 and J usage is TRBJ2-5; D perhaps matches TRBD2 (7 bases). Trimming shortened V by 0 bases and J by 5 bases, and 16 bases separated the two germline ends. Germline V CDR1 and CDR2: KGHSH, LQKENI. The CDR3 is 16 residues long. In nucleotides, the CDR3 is TGTGCCAGCTCACCACCGGGGGGGCCTTTGCAGGAGACCCAGTACTTC. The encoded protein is CASSPPGGPLQETQYF.

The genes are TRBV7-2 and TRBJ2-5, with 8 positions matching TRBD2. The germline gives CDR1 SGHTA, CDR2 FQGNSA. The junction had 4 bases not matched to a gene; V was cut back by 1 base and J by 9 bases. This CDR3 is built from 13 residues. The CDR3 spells CASSLVRRGAQYF. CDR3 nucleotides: TGTGCCAGCAGCTTAGTGAGGCGGGGGGCCCAGTACTTC.

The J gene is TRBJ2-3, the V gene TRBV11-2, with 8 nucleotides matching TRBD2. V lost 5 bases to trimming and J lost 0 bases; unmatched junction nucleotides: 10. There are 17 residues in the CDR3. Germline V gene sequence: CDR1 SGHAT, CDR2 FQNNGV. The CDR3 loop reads CASSPATSGPSTDTQYF. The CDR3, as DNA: TGTGCCAGCAGCCCAGCCACTAGCGGTCCTAGCACAGATACGCAGTATTTT. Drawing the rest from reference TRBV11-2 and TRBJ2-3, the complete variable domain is EAGVAQSPRYKIIEKRQSVAFWCNPISGHATLYWYQQILGQGPKLLIQFQNNGVVDDSQLPKDRFSAERLKGVDSTLKIQPAKLEDSAVYLCASSPATSGPSTDTQYFGPGTRLTVL.

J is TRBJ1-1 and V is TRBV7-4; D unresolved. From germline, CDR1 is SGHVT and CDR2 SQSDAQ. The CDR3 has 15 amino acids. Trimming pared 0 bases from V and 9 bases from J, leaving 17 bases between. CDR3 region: CASSLARGYRLQAFF. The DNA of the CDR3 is TGTGCCAGCAGCTTAGCACGAGGTTATAGGCTTCAAGCTTTCTTT.

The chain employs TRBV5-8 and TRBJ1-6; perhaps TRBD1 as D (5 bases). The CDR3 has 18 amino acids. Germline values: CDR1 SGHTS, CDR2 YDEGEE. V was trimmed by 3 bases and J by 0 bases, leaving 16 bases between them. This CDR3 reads CASSSKDMPSSYNSPLHF. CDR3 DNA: TGTGCCAGCAGCTCAAAGGACATGCCGAGCTCCTATAATTCACCCCTCCACTTT.

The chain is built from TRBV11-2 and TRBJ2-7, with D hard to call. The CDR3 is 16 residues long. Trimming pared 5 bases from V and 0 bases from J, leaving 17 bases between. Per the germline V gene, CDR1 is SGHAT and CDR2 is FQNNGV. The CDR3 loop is CASSPPVPRSSYEQYF. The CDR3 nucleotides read TGTGCCAGCAGCCCCCCAGTCCCGAGGAGCTCCTACGAGCAGTACTTC. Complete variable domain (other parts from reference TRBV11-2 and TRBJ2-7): EAGVAQSPRYKIIEKRQSVAFWCNPISGHATLYWYQQILGQGPKLLIQFQNNGVVDDSQLPKDRFSAERLKGVDSTLKIQPAKLEDSAVYLCASSPPVPRSSYEQYFGPGTRLTVT.

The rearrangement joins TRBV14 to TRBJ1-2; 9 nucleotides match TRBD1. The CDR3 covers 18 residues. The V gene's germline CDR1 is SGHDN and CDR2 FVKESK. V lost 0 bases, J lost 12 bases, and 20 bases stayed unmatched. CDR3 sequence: CASSQDRWGTGQGREDTF. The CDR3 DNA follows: TGTGCCAGCAGCCAAGACCGATGGGGCACGGGACAGGGTAGGGAAGACACCTTC.

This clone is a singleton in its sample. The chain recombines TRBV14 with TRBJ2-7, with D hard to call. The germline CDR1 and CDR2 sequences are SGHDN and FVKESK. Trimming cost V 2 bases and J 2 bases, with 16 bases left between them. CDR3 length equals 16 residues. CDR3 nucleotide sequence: TGTGCCAGCAGCCAAATGTCCAAAGAGGTCCCCTACGAGCAGTACTTC. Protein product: CASSQMSKEVPYEQYF.

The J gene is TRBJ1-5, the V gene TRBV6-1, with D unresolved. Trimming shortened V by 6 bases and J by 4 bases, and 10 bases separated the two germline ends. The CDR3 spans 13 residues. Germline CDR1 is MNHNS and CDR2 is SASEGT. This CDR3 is CASSNTENQPQHF. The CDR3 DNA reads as TGTGCCAGCAGCAACACAGAAAATCAGCCCCAGCATTTT.

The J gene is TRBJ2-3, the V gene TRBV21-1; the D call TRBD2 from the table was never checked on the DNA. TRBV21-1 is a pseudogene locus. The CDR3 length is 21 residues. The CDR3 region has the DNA TGTGCCAGCAGCAAAGGGATCGATGTAGCGGAGATAGTCGCTAGCACAGATACGCAGTATTTT. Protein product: CASSKGIDVAEIVASTDTQYF.

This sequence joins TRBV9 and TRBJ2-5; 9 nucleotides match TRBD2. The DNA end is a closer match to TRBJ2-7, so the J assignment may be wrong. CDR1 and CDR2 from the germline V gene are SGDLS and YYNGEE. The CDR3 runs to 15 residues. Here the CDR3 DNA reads TGTGCCAGCAGCGTAGCGGGACTAGCTTCCCACGAGCAGTACTTC. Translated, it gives CASSVAGLASHEQYF.

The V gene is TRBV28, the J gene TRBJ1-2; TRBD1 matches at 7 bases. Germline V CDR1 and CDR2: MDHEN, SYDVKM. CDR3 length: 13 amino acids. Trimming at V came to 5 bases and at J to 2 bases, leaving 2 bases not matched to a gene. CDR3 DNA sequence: TGTGCCAGCAGTCCGACAGGGAACTATGGCTACACCTTC. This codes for CASSPTGNYGYTF.

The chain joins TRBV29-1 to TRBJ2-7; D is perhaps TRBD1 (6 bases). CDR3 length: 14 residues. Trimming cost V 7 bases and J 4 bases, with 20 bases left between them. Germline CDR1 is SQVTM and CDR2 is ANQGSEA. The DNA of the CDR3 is TGCAGCGCCCCCCACCCTAGGGGGTCTTACGAGCAGTACTTC. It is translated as CSAPHPRGSYEQYF.

The CDR3 DNA sequence: TGTGCCATCAGTGAGGCGGGGGGGCCATTTATGGGTACGCAGTATTTT. Translation: CAISEAGGPFMGTQYF. J is TRBJ2-3 and V is TRBV10-3, with 9 nucleotides matching TRBD2. Per germline, CDR1 ENHRY and CDR2 SYGVKD. V lost 2 bases, J lost 8 bases, and 11 bases stayed unmatched. CDR3 length equals 16 residues.

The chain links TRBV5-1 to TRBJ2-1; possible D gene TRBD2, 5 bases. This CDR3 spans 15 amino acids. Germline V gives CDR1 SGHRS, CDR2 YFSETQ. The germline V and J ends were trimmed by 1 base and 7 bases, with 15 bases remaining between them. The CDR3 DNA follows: TGCGCCAGCAGCTTGCCCCACGGGGTAACTAATGAGCAGTTCTTC. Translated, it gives CASSLPHGVTNEQFF.

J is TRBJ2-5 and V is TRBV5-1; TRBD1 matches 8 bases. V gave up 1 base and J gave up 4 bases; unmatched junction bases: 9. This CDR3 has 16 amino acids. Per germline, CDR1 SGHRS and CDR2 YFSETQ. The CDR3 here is CASSLISGGVGETQYF. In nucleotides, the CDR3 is TGCGCCAGCAGCTTGATCTCAGGGGGCGTCGGAGAGACCCAGTACTTC.

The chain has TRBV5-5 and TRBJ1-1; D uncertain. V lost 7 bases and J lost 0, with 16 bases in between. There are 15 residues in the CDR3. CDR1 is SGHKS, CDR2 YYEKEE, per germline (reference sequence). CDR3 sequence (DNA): TGTGCCAGCCTATGCACCCAGGCCCTGAACACTGAAGCTTTCTTT. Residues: CASLCTQALNTEAFF.

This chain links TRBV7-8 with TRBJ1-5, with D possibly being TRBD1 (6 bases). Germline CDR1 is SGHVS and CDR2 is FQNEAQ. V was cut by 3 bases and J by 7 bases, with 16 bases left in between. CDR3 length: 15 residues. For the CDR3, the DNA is TGTGCCAGCAGCTTCTCCTCAGGGGCTATGCAGCCCCAGCATTTT. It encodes CASSFSSGAMQPQHF.

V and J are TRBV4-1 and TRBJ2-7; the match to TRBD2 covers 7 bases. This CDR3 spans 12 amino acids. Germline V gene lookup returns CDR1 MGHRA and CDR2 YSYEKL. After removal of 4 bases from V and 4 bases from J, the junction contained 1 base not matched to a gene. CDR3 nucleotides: TGCGCCAGCAGCCCCGGGGGGTACGAGCAGTACTTC. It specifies CASSPGGYEQYF.

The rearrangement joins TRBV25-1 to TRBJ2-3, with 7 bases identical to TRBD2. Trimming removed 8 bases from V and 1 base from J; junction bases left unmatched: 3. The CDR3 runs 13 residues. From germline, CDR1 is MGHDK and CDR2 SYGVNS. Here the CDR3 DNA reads TGTGCCAGCGGTCGGGGGGGCACAGATACGCAGTATTTT. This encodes CASGRGGTDTQYF. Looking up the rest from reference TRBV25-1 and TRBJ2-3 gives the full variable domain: EADIYQTPRYLVIGTGKKITLECSQTMGHDKMYWYQQDPGMELHLIHYSYGVNSTEKGDLSSESTVSRIRTEHFPLTLESARPSHTSQYLCASGRGGTDTQYFGPGTRLTVL.

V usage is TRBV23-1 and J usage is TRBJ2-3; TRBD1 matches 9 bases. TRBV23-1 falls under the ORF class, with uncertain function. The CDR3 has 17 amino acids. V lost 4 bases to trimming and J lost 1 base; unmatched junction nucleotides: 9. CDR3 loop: CASSLGDRARGTDTQYF. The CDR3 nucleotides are TGCGCCAGCAGTCTCGGGGACAGGGCCAGGGGCACAGATACGCAGTATTTT.

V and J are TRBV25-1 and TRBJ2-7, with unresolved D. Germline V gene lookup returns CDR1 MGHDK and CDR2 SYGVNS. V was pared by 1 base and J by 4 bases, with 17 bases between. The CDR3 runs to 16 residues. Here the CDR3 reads CASSESPLRNRYEQYF. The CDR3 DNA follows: TGTGCCAGCAGTGAATCCCCCCTTCGCAACCGTTACGAGCAGTACTTC.

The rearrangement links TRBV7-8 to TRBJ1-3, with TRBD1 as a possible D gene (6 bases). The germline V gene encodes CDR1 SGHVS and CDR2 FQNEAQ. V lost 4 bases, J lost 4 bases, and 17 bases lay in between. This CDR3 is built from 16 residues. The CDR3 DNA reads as TGTGCCAGCAGCTCAGAAGGACAGAAATACGGAAACACCATATATTTT. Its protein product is CASSSEGQKYGNTIYF.

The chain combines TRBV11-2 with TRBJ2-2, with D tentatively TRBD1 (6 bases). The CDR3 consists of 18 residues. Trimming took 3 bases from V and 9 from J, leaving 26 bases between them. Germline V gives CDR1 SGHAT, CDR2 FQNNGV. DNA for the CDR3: TGTGCCAGCAGCTTCGAAGTACAGGGTTCGACCCCGATAAGGGAGCTGTTTTTT. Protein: CASSFEVQGSTPIRELFF.